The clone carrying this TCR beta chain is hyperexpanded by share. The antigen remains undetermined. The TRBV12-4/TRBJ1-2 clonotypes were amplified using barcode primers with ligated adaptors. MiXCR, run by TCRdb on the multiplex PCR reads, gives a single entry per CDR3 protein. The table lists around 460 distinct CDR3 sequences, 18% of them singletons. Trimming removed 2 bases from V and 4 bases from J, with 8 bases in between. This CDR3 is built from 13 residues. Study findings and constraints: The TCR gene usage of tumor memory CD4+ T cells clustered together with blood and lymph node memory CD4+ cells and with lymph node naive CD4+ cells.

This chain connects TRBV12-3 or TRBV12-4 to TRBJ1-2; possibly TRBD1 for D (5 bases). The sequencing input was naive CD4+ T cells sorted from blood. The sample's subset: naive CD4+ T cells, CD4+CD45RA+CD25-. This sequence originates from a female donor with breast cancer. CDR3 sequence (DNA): TGTGCCAGCAGTTTAAGGGGAACCTATGGCTACACCTTC. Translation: CASSLRGTYGYTF.